The clone carrying this T cell receptor beta chain was seen many times. The entry originates in a study of T-cell reconstitution after alpha-beta-depleted transplantation in children. Unique molecular identifiers were built into the TCRbeta library. TCRdb recomputed calls from the PCR reads with MiXCR, one row per CDR3 protein. The data contain about 20,000 distinct CDR3 sequences, about a tenth of them singletons. The CDR3 has 16 residues. Losses at the gene ends were 6 bases for V and 4 bases for J; bases not matched to a gene: 10. The rearrangement links TRBV12-3 or TRBV12-4 to TRBJ2-2, with 8 positions matching TRBD1. The sequencing here drew on PBMCs from the stem cell graft donor, taken from the stem cell graft. The receptor was derived from a human donor who donated a stem cell graft to a child with chronic granulomatous disease. The CDR3 region has the DNA TGTGCCAGCAGCGCCCCCCGGACAGGGCGCACCGGGGAGCTGTTTTTT. It yields the protein CASSAPRTGRTGELFF.